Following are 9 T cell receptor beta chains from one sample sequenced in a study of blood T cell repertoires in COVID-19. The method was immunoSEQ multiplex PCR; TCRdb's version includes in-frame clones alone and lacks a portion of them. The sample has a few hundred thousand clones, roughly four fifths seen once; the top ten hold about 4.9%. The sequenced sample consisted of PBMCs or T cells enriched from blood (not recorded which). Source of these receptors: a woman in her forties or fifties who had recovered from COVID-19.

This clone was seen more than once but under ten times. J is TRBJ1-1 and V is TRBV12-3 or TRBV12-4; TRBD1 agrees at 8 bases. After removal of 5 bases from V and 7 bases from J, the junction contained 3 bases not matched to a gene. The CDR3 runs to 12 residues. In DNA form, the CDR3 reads TGTGCCAGCAGTCGACAGGGGTTTGAAGCTTTCTTT. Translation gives CASSRQGFEAFF.

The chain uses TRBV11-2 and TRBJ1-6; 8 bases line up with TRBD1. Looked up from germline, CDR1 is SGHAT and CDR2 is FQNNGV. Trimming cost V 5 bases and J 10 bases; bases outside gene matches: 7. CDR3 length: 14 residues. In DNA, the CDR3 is TGTGCCAGCAGCCCCAGACAGGGGTGGTCACCCCTCCACTTT. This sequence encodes CASSPRQGWSPLHF. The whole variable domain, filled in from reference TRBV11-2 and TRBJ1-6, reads EAGVAQSPRYKIIEKRQSVAFWCNPISGHATLYWYQQILGQGPKLLIQFQNNGVVDDSQLPKDRFSAERLKGVDSTLKIQPAKLEDSAVYLCASSPRQGWSPLHFGNGTRLTVT.

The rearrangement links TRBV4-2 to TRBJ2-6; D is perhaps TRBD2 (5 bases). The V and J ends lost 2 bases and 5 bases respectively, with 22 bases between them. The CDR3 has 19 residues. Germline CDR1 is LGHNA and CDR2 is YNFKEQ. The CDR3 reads CASSQSGRGISERANVLTF. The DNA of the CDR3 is TGTGCCAGCAGCCAATCAGGACGGGGAATCTCTGAACGGGCCAACGTCCTGACTTTC.

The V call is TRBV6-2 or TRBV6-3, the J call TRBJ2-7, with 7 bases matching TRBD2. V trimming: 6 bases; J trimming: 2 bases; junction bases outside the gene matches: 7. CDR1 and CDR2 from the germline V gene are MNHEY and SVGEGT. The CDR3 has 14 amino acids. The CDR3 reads CASSQAGTAYEQYF. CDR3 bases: TGTGCCAGCAGCCAAGCGGGAACGGCCTACGAGCAGTACTTC.

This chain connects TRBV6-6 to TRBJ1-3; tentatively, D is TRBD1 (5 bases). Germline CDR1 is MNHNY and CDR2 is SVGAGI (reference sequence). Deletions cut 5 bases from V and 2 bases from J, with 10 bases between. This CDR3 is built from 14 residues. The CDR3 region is CASSPTVTGNTIYF. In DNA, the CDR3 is TGTGCCAGCAGTCCGACAGTGACTGGAAACACCATATATTTT.

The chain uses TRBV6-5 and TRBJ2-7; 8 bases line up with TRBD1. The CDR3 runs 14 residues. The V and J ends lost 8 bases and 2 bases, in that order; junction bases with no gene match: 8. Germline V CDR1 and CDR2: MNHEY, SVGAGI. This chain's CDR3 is CASAVGQGPYEQYF. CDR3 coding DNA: TGTGCCAGCGCGGTAGGACAGGGCCCCTACGAGCAGTACTTC.

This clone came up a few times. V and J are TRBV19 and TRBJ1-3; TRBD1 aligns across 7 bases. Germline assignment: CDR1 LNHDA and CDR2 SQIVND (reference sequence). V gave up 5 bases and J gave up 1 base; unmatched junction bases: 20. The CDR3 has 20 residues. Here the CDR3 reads CASSFHLRSGTAFSGNTIYF. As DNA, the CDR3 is TGTGCCAGTAGTTTCCATTTGAGGAGTGGGACAGCTTTTTCTGGAAACACCATATATTTT.

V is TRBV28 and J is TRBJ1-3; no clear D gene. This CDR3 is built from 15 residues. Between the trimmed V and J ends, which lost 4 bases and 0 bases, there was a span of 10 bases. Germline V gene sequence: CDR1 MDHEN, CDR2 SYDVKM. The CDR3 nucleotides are TGTGCCAGCAGTTACGGGTCGCTCTCTGGAAACACCATATATTTT. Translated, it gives CASSYGSLSGNTIYF.

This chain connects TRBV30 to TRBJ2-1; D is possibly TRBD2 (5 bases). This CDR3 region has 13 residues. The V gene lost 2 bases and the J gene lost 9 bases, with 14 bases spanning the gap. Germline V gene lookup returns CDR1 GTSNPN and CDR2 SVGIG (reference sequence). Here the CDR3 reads CAWSLDWLGEQFF. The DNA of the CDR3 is TGTGCCTGGAGTTTGGACTGGCTGGGTGAGCAGTTCTTC. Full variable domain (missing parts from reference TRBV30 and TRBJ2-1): SQTIHQWPATLVQPVGSPLSLECTVEGTSNPNLYWYRQAAGRGLQLLFYSVGIGQISSEVPQNLSASRPQDRQFILSSKKLLLSDSGFYLCAWSLDWLGEQFFGPGTRLTVL.